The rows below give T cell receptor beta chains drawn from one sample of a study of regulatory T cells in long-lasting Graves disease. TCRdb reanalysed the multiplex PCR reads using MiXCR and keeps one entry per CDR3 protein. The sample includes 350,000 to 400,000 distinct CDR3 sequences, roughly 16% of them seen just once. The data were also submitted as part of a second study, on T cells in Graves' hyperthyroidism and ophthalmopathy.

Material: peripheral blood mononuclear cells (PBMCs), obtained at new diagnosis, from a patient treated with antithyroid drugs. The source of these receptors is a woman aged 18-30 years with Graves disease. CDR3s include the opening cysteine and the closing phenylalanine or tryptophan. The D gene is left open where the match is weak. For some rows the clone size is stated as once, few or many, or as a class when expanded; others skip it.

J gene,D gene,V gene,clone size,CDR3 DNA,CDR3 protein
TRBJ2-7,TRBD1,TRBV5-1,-,TGCGCCAGCAGCCCGGGACAGGGTCGGTTCGGCGCATTTTACGAGCAGTACTTC,CASSPGQGRFGAFYEQYF
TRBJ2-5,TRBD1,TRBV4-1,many,TGCGCCAGCAGCCAAAGGACAGGGGGCGCGGAGACCCAGTACTTC,CASSQRTGGAETQYF
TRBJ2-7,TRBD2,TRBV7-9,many,TGTGCCAGCAGCGCCCGGACTAGCGTCTACGAGCAGTACTTC,CASSARTSVYEQYF
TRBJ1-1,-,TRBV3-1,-,TGTGCCAGCAGCCCAGCGGGGGGGGGCACTGAAGCTTTCTTT,CASSPAGGGTEAFF
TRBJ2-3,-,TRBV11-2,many,TGTGCCAGCAGCACAGTCAGGGGACGGGCAGATACGCAGTATTTT,CASSTVRGRADTQYF
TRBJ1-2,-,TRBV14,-,TGTGCCAGCAGCCAAGTGGGGAGTAATGTCTATGGCTACACCTTC,CASSQVGSNVYGYTF
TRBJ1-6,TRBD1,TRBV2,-,TGTGGCGGTACAGGGGGCCGACCTAATTCACCCCTCCACTTT,CGGTGGRPNSPLHF
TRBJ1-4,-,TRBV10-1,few,TGCGCCAGCAGTGGATGGAATGAAAAACTGTTTTTT,CASSGWNEKLFF
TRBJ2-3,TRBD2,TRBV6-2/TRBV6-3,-,TGTGCCAGCAGGCAGGGACTAGCGCCAAGCACAGATACGCAGTATTTT,CASRQGLAPSTDTQYF
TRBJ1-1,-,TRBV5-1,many,TGCGCCAGCAGCCCTCTAGGGTCCCGCAGGGGCGAAGTAATGAACACTGAAGCTTTCTTT,CASSPLGSRRGEVMNTEAFF
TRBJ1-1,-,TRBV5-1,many,TGCGCCAGCAGCTTGGCCCAGGCGGCGCACACTGAAGCTTTCTTT,CASSLAQAAHTEAFF
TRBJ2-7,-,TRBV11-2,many,TGTGCCAGCAGCTTAATTCCGAGGGGACGAACCTACGAGCAGTACTTC,CASSLIPRGRTYEQYF
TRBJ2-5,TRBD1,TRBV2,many,TGTGCCAGCAGCCGCCAGACAGGGGGAGAGACCCAGTACTTC,CASSRQTGGETQYF
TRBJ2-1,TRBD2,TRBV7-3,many,TGTGCCAGCGGGCTAGCGGGAAAGGGTGAGCAGTTCTTC,CASGLAGKGEQFF
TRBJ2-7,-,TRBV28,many,TGTGCCAGCATATCATTAAGGGAGACAGGCTACGAGCAGTACTTC,CASISLRETGYEQYF
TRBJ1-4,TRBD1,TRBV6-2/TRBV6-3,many,TGTGCCAGCAGTTACTCCGGGACAGCCCGTGAAAAACTGTTTTTT,CASSYSGTAREKLFF
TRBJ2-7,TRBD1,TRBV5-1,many,TGCGCCAGCAGCTGGGGGACAGGGGATCCCTACGAGCAGTACTTC,CASSWGTGDPYEQYF
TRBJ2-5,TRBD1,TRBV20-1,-,TGCAGTGCGGAAACAGGGGGAGAGACCCAGTACTTC,CSAETGGETQYF
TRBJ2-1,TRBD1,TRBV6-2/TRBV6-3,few,TGTGCCAGCAGTTATACTATAGTCGGGACAGAGAACAATGAGCAGTTCTTC,CASSYTIVGTENNEQFF
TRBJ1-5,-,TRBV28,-,TGTGCCAGTTGGGGGGGCAATCAGCCCCAGCATTTT,CASWGGNQPQHF
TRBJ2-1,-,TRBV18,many,TGTGCCAGCTCACCCCCGGGGGTTATAATCAATGAGCAGTTCTTC,CASSPPGVIINEQFF
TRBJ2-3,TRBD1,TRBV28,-,TGTGCCAGTAGGTTAACAGGGGGCGCACACACAGATACGCAGTATTTT,CASRLTGGAHTDTQYF
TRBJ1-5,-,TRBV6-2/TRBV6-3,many,TGTGCCAGCAGTTATCGGGGCAATCAGCCCCAGCATTTT,CASSYRGNQPQHF
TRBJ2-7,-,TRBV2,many,TGTGCCAGCAGTGAGGGGGCAGGCGAGCAGTACTTC,CASSEGAGEQYF
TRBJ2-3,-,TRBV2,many,TGTGCCAGCAGAGTTTCCACAGATACGCAGTATTTT,CASRVSTDTQYF
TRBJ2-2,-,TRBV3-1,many,TGTGCCAGCAGCCAAGACTGGGGGCGCGGGTCGGACACCGGGGAGCTGTTTTTT,CASSQDWGRGSDTGELFF
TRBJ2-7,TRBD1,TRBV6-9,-,TGTGCCAGCAGTTCGACAGGGGCTCACGAGCAGTACTTC,CASSSTGAHEQYF
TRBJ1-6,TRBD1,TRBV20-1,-,TGCAGTGCTAGGACAGGGGGTTCGTCCTATAATTCACCCCTCCACTTT,CSARTGGSSYNSPLHF
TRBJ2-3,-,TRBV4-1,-,TGCGCCAGCAGCCAAGATCCCGGGGGTGATACGCAGTATTTT,CASSQDPGGDTQYF
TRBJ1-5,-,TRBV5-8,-,TGTGCCAGCAGCTTAGTCAGGGGAGTTTTCAATCAGCCCCAGCATTTT,CASSLVRGVFNQPQHF
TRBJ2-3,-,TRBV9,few,TGTGCCAGCAGCGCCGGGGACTGGTCAGATACGCAGTATTTT,CASSAGDWSDTQYF
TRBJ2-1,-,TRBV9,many,TGTGCCAGCAGCGTAGACCTGGGCTCCTACAATGAGCAGTTCTTC,CASSVDLGSYNEQFF
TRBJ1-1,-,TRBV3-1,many,TGTGCCAGCAGCCCACGGCCGGGCGGAGGAGCTGAAGCTTTCTTT,CASSPRPGGGAEAFF
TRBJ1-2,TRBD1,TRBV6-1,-,TGTGCCAGCGGGCACCCCGGGACAGGGGAAAACTATGGCTACACCTTC,CASGHPGTGENYGYTF
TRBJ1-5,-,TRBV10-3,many,TGTGCCATCAGTGTTGGGCAGGGCGGCAATCAGCCCCAGCATTTT,CAISVGQGGNQPQHF
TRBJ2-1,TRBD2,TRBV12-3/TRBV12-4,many,TGTGCCAGCAGGGGCGGGAGGGAAGGCCTCTACAATGAGCAGTTCTTC,CASRGGREGLYNEQFF
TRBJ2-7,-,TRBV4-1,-,TGCGCCAGCAGCCCTAACGCGGGGGCCTTGGGCTACGAGCAGTACTTC,CASSPNAGALGYEQYF
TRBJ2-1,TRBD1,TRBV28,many,TGTGCCAGCAGTTCCCCACAGGACAGGCCCGTGTCGGATGAGCAGTTCTTC,CASSSPQDRPVSDEQFF
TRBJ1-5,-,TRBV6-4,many,TGTGCCAGCAGTGGGCACCGAGAAGATAGCAATCAGCCCCAGCATTTT,CASSGHREDSNQPQHF
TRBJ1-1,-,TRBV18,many,TGTGCCAGCTCACCACCATCGCGGGGGTTGACTGAAGCTTTCTTT,CASSPPSRGLTEAFF
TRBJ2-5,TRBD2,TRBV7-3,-,TGTGCCAGCGGGGCGGGAGGGGTGGAGACCCAGTACTTC,CASGAGGVETQYF
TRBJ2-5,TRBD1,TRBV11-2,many,TGTGCCAGCAGCTTAGGCGACAGGGGAGGAGAGACCCAGTACTTC,CASSLGDRGGETQYF